This T cell receptor beta chain was retrieved from a study of blood T cell repertoires in COVID-19. The overall study: The study drew acute and convalescent COVID-19 samples from the United States, Italy and Spain. Sources were T cells, B-cell-depleted T cells, or PBMCs; the material itself was cDNA or gDNA.

The method was immunoSEQ multiplex PCR; TCRdb's version includes in-frame clones alone and lacks a portion of them. The sample lists about 220,000 clones, under 90% occurring once. From germline, CDR1 is MGHRA and CDR2 YSYEKL. This CDR3 is built from 17 residues. The J segment lost 7 bases and the V segment lost 1 base, leaving 10 bases of the junction unmatched. The sequencing sample was made of peripheral blood. The rearrangement joins TRBV4-1 to TRBJ2-1; 10 bases fit TRBD2. This clonotype was sampled from a woman aged 80 or over with acute or convalescent COVID-19. CDR3 sequence: CASSQGTTGTSENEQFF. CDR3 DNA: TGCGCCAGCAGCCAAGGAACGACCGGGACTAGCGAGAATGAGCAGTTCTTC.